These 12 T cell receptor beta chains were sequenced from one sample in a study of control samples from healthy donors and cancer patients. The method was immunoSEQ multiplex PCR; TCRdb's version includes in-frame clones alone and lacks a portion of them. The table has about 180,000 clones, over 85% seen once; the top ten hold roughly 1.3%. The sequencing input was blood. Receptors were obtained from a man aged 30 to 45 in good health.

This sequence joins TRBV5-6 and TRBJ1-6; TRBD1 might be the D (5 bases). In germline, CDR1 is SGHDT, CDR2 YYEEEE. The germline V and J ends were trimmed by 0 bases and 2 bases, with 12 bases remaining between them. CDR3 length: 17 amino acids. CDR3 region: CASSLEGRATYNSPLHF. CDR3 sequence (DNA): TGTGCCAGCAGCTTGGAAGGCAGGGCAACCTATAATTCACCCCTCCACTTT. The whole variable domain, filled in from reference TRBV5-6 and TRBJ1-6, reads DAGVTQSPTHLIKTRGQQVTLRCSPKSGHDTVSWYQQALGQGPQFIFQYYEEEERQRGNFPDRFSGHQFPNYSSELNVNALLLGDSALYLCASSLEGRATYNSPLHFGNGTRLTVT.

This chain uses TRBV13 with TRBJ1-5, with 8 bases matching TRBD1. This CDR3 has 16 residues. Germline CDR1 is PRHDT and CDR2 is FYEKMQ (reference sequence). V was clipped by 2 bases and J by 1 base; unmatched bases: 4. For the CDR3, the DNA is TGTGCCAGCAGCTTATCCGGGACAGGCAGCAATCAGCCCCAGCATTTT. It is translated as CASSLSGTGSNQPQHF.

This chain uses TRBV3-1 (or the pseudogene TRBV3-2) with TRBJ2-1, with D unclear. The V and J ends lost 3 bases and 6 bases respectively, with 6 bases between them. The CDR3 runs to 12 residues. Looked up from germline, CDR1 is LGHDT and CDR2 is YNNKEL (reference sequence). CDR3 in DNA: TGTGCCAGCAGCCACAAGCCCAATGAGCAGTTCTTC. This sequence encodes CASSHKPNEQFF.

V gene TRBV9 combines with J gene TRBJ2-7; D ambiguous. In germline, CDR1 is SGDLS, CDR2 YYNGEE. The V and J ends lost 3 bases and 6 bases respectively, with 16 bases between them. The CDR3 covers 14 residues. The CDR3 DNA follows: TGTGCCAGCAGCGCCGGGCCCTTCCTTATCGAGCAGTACTTC. Its protein is CASSAGPFLIEQYF.

This CDR3 is CASSLRRGATNEKLFF. CDR3 nucleotides: TGTGCCAGCAGCCTACGGCGTGGAGCCACTAATGAAAAACTGTTTTTT. The genes are TRBV5-4 and TRBJ1-4, with unresolved D. The CDR3 loop spans 16 amino acids. Germline loops: CDR1 SGHNT, CDR2 YYREEE (reference sequence). V was cut by 4 bases and J by 2 bases, with 15 bases left in between.

The genes are TRBV6-1 and TRBJ1-6, with D maybe TRBD1 (5 bases). The CDR3 is 17 amino acids. Germline V gene lookup returns CDR1 MNHNS and CDR2 SASEGT. V was pared by 1 base and J by 5 bases, with 15 bases between. The CDR3 is CASSEGIGGAHNSPLHF. The DNA of the CDR3 is TGTGCCAGCAGTGAAGGGATCGGGGGAGCGCATAATTCACCCCTCCACTTT.

The J gene is TRBJ2-3, the V gene TRBV24-1, with 7 bases lining up with TRBD2. This CDR3 spans 16 amino acids. Germline V CDR1 and CDR2: KGHDR, SFDVKD. The junction had 3 bases not matched to a gene; V was cut back by 0 bases and J by 1 base. The CDR3 sequence is CATSDLAGRGTDTQYF. The CDR3 DNA reads as TGTGCCACCAGTGATTTGGCGGGGAGGGGCACAGATACGCAGTATTTT.

The chain employs TRBV11-2 and TRBJ1-2; unclear D gene. The CDR3 totals 14 residues. Trimming stripped 1 base from V and 6 bases from J, with 12 bases between. Germline V gene sequence: CDR1 SGHAT, CDR2 FQNNGV. The CDR3 DNA follows: TGTGCCAGCAGCTTAGTGAGGGAACGCAATGGCTACACCTTC. Its translation is CASSLVRERNGYTF.

The V and J genes are TRBV2 and TRBJ1-6, with 11 bases fitting TRBD1. Trimming cost V 7 bases and J 8 bases; bases outside gene matches: 7. Germline V CDR1 and CDR2: SNHLY, FYNNEI. The CDR3 is made up of 15 amino acids. The CDR3 DNA sequence: TGTGCCAGCACCAAAGCGGGACAGGGGGATTCACCCCTCCACTTT. Translated, it gives CASTKAGQGDSPLHF.

The count of this clone is one. The J gene is TRBJ1-4, the V gene TRBV7-8, with D hard to call. This CDR3 comprises 13 residues. The V and J ends lost 1 base and 11 bases respectively, with 11 bases between them. Germline V gene data show CDR1 as SGHVS and CDR2 as FQNEAQ. The CDR3 reads CASSLVQTGKLFF. The CDR3, as DNA: TGTGCCAGCAGCTTAGTTCAGACCGGGAAACTGTTTTTT.

This rearrangement joins TRBV2 to TRBJ2-1, with 11 bases that match TRBD2. This CDR3 spans 16 amino acids. V was pared by 4 bases and J by 4 bases, with 6 bases of the junction left unmatched. CDR1 SNHLY and CDR2 FYNNEI come from the germline V gene. CDR3 sequence: CASSGGLAVLYNEQFF. CDR3 DNA sequence: TGTGCCAGCAGTGGGGGACTAGCGGTACTTTACAATGAGCAGTTCTTC.

The chain carries TRBV5-1 and TRBJ2-3; TRBD2 matches at 11 bases. The CDR3 sequence is 16 residues long. Trimming took 0 bases from V and 8 from J; bases not matched to a gene: 8. Germline V CDR1 and CDR2: SGHRS, YFSETQ. This chain's CDR3 is CASSLAPLAGGSTQYF. Written as DNA, the CDR3 is TGCGCCAGCAGCTTGGCCCCGCTAGCGGGGGGAAGTACGCAGTATTTT. Looking up the rest from reference TRBV5-1 and TRBJ2-3 gives the full variable domain: KAGVTQTPRYLIKTRGQQVTLSCSPISGHRSVSWYQQTPGQGLQFLFEYFSETQRNKGNFPGRFSGRQFSNSRSEMNVSTLELGDSALYLCASSLAPLAGGSTQYFGPGTRLTVL.